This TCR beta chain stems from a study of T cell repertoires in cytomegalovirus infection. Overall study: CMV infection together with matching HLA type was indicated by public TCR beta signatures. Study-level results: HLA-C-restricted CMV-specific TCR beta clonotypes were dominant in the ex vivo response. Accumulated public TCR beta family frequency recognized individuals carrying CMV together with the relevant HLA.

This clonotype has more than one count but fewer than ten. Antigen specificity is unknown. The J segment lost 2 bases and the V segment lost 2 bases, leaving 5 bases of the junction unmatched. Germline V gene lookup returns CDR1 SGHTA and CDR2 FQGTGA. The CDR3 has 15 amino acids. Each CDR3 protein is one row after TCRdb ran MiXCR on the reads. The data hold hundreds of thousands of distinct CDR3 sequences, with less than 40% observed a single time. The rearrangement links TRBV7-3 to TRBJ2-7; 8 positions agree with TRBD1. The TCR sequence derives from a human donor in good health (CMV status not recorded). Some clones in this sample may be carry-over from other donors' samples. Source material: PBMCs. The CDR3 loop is CASSLDGQGPYEQYF. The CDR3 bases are TGTGCCAGCAGCTTAGACGGACAGGGCCCCTACGAGCAGTACTTC.